The rows below give T cell receptor beta chains drawn from one sample of a study of T-cell reconstitution after alpha-beta-depleted transplantation in children. One entry per CDR3 protein results from TCRdb running MiXCR on the PCR reads. This sample carries approximately 240,000 distinct CDR3 sequences, 9.7% of them seen once, and the ten largest clones take about 4.9%. Sequencing was performed on PBMCs from the stem cell graft donor, taken from the stem cell graft. The receptor source for this set is a human donor who donated a stem cell graft to a child with SCID. Each CDR3 is given with its conserved first and last residue. D genes are given only for firm matches. Expanded clones are given a class, and other clones once, few, many or no size at all.

j_call | d_call | clone_size | v_call | cdr3_aa | cdr3_nt
TRBJ1-6 | TRBD1 | many | TRBV27 | CASRPSHGTGIRTLHF | TGTGCCAGCAGACCCTCACACGGGACAGGGATTAGGACCCTCCACTTT
TRBJ1-5 | . | many | TRBV6-2/TRBV6-3 | CASSPGSRSGTQHF | TGTGCCAGCAGCCCGGGATCGAGGTCGGGGACCCAGCATTTT
TRBJ1-3 | TRBD1 | . | TRBV2 | CASTRGTGASSSGNTIYF | TGTGCCAGCACGCGCGGGACAGGAGCTTCATCCTCTGGAAACACCATATATTTT
TRBJ1-1 | . | many | TRBV7-2 | CASSFWGWNTEAFF | TGTGCCAGCAGCTTCTGGGGCTGGAACACTGAAGCTTTCTTT
TRBJ1-2 | TRBD1 | many | TRBV5-1 | CASSGDRAGYTF | TGCGCCAGCAGCGGGGACAGGGCGGGCTACACCTTC
TRBJ1-1 | TRBD1 | many | TRBV5-1 | CASSLSDRGRTEAFF | TGCGCCAGCAGCTTGTCGGACAGGGGGAGGACTGAAGCTTTCTTT
TRBJ1-1 | . | many | TRBV20-1 | CSASQRRNTEAFF | TGCAGTGCTAGTCAACGCAGAAACACTGAAGCTTTCTTT
TRBJ1-2 | . | many | TRBV4-2 | CASSQDRDYYGYTF | TGTGCCAGCAGCCAAGACAGGGATTACTATGGCTACACCTTC
TRBJ1-2 | . | many | TRBV29-1 | CSTSDPNYGYTF | TGCAGCACCTCGGACCCTAACTATGGCTACACCTTC
TRBJ2-7 | . | many | TRBV12-3/TRBV12-4 | CASRGPAYEQYF | TGTGCCAGCAGGGGGCCGGCCTACGAGCAGTACTTC
TRBJ2-1 | TRBD2 | . | TRBV20-1 | CSAARTSGSSLSSYNEQFF | TGCAGTGCCGCCCGGACTAGCGGGTCGTCCCTCAGCTCCTACAATGAGCAGTTCTTC
TRBJ1-5 | TRBD1 | many | TRBV2 | CASRRTGANNQPQHF | TGTGCCAGCAGGAGGACAGGGGCGAACAATCAGCCCCAGCATTTT
TRBJ2-2 | . | once | TRBV18 | CASSPQENTGELFF | TGTGCCAGCTCACCACAGGAGAACACCGGGGAGCTGTTTTTT
TRBJ1-4 | . | many | TRBV6-4 | CATLPRGAEDNEKLFF | TGTGCCACTCTCCCTCGGGGGGCGGAGGATAATGAAAAACTGTTTTTT
TRBJ2-1 | TRBD1 | many | TRBV11-2 | CASSGGTGVDEQFF | TGTGCCAGCAGCGGCGGGACAGGGGTGGATGAGCAGTTCTTC
TRBJ2-7 | . | . | TRBV7-9 | CASSRAPGEQYF | TGTGCCAGCAGCCGGGCCCCGGGGGAGCAGTACTTC
TRBJ2-3 | TRBD1 | many | TRBV24-1 | CATSGQGASTDTQYF | TGTGCCACCAGCGGACAGGGGGCTAGCACAGATACGCAGTATTTT
TRBJ2-1 | . | many | TRBV5-1 | CATQGGDRYTDNEQFF | TGCGCCACCCAAGGGGGGGATCGTTATACCGACAATGAGCAGTTCTTC
TRBJ2-1 | . | many | TRBV11-2 | CASSLDRAPGGEQFF | TGTGCCAGCAGCTTAGATAGGGCTCCCGGAGGGGAGCAGTTCTTC
TRBJ1-5 | TRBD1 | many | TRBV18 | CASSPQGADGQPQHF | TGTGCCAGCTCACCTCAGGGGGCAGATGGTCAGCCCCAGCATTTT
TRBJ2-6 | . | few | TRBV3-2 | CASSFSLGAGRGANVLTF | TGTGCCAGCAGTTTTTCGTTGGGGGCGGGGAGGGGGGCCAACGTCCTGACTTTC
TRBJ2-5 | TRBD1 | many | TRBV7-9 | CASSLTGTGGQETQYF | TGTGCCAGCAGCTTAACCGGGACAGGGGGACAAGAGACCCAGTACTTC
TRBJ2-7 | TRBD2 | many | TRBV20-1 | CSALGTSGETYEQYF | TGCAGTGCTCTCGGGACTAGCGGGGAGACCTACGAGCAGTACTTC
TRBJ1-2 | . | many | TRBV3-1 | CASYGERAGENYGYTF | TGTGCCAGCTACGGGGAAAGGGCAGGGGAGAACTATGGCTACACCTTC
TRBJ1-1 | TRBD1 | many | TRBV29-1 | CSGGQGDNTEAFF | TGCAGCGGCGGACAGGGGGATAACACTGAAGCTTTCTTT